Below are 11 T cell receptor beta chains sequenced from a single sample in a study of blood T cell repertoires in COVID-19. Assay: immunoSEQ multiplex PCR; the TCRdb copy retains only in-frame clones and omits some. Among about 84,000 clones, about four fifths were seen once, and the ten largest hold roughly 36%. Sequenced input: peripheral blood. The receptor source for this set is an elderly man with active or convalescent COVID-19.

The J gene is TRBJ2-3, the V gene TRBV11-1; the D gene is possibly TRBD2 (6 bases). Germline assignment: CDR1 SGHAT and CDR2 FQDESV (reference sequence). The CDR3 has 16 residues. The V end lost 4 bases, the J end lost 0 bases, and 14 bases lay between the germline ends. The CDR3 is CASSWGGAGSTDTQYF. For the CDR3, the DNA is TGTGCCAGCAGCTGGGGTGGGGCGGGGAGCACAGATACGCAGTATTTT.

This chain connects TRBV7-6 to TRBJ2-1; a weak D match, TRBD2 (5 bases). The CDR3 is made up of 12 amino acids. CDR1 SGHVS and CDR2 FNYEAQ come from the germline V gene. V was cut by 5 bases and J by 9 bases, with 11 bases left in between. The CDR3 DNA reads TGTGCCAGCAGCAATAGGGAGACTGAGCAGTTCTTC. Its protein product is CASSNRETEQFF. The variable domain in full, completed from reference TRBV7-6 and TRBJ2-1, reads GAGVSQSPRYKVTKRGQDVALRCDPISGHVSLYWYRQALGQGPEFLTYFNYEAQQDKSGLPNDRFSAERPEGSISTLTIQRTEQRDSAMYRCASSNRETEQFFGPGTRLTVL.

The genes are TRBV6-6 and TRBJ1-4; D gene unclear. This CDR3 spans 12 amino acids. Germline loops: CDR1 MNHNY, CDR2 SVGAGI (reference sequence). V was pared by 0 bases and J by 8 bases, with 4 bases between. This CDR3 is CASSYSGEKLFF. In DNA, the CDR3 is TGTGCCAGCAGTTACTCCGGGGAAAAACTGTTTTTT.

The CDR3 sequence: CASTRQGGNSGANVLTF. The CDR3 coding sequence is TGTGCCAGCACCCGACAGGGAGGTAACTCTGGGGCCAACGTCCTGACTTTC. This rearrangement joins TRBV3-1 (or the pseudogene TRBV3-2) to TRBJ2-6, with D possibly being TRBD1 (7 bases). Trimming took 7 bases from V and 0 from J, leaving 16 bases between them. This CDR3 has 17 amino acids. Germline CDR1 LGHDT, CDR2 YNNKEL (reference sequence).

The CDR3 region has the DNA TGTGCCAGTAGTATTGGGACAGGGAATTCACCCCTCCACTTT. As protein: CASSIGTGNSPLHF. This sequence joins TRBV19 and TRBJ1-6; 9 nucleotides line up with TRBD1. Germline CDR1 is LNHDA and CDR2 is SQIVND (reference sequence). The trim removed 3 bases at V and 7 bases at J, leaving 1 base unmatched. The CDR3 length is 14 residues.

The J gene is TRBJ2-7, the V gene TRBV7-9, with D perhaps TRBD1 (5 bases). Germline V gene sequence: CDR1 SEHNR, CDR2 FQNEAQ (reference sequence). The CDR3 length is 14 residues. Trimming left V 2 bases short and J 3 bases short, with 11 bases between. This CDR3 is CASSLQGGIYEQYF. In nucleotides, the CDR3 is TGTGCCAGCAGCTTACAGGGTGGGATCTACGAGCAGTACTTC.

The genes are TRBV5-4 and TRBJ2-5; perhaps TRBD2 as D (6 bases). This CDR3 contains 15 residues. Per the germline V gene, CDR1 is SGHNT and CDR2 is YYREEE (reference sequence). The V and J ends lost 3 bases and 2 bases respectively, with 14 bases between them. This CDR3 is CASSSPGAPQETQYF. Written as DNA, the CDR3 is TGTGCCAGCAGCTCTCCGGGAGCACCTCAAGAGACCCAGTACTTC.

The chain is built from TRBV2 and TRBJ2-5; TRBD1 aligns across 7 bases. Germline CDR1 is SNHLY and CDR2 is FYNNEI. The CDR3 sequence is 15 residues long. The J segment lost 9 bases and the V segment lost 6 bases, leaving 16 bases of the junction unmatched. The DNA for the CDR3 is TGTGCCAGCAGGCCTTTGCATTCCGGGACAGTGGCCCAGTACTTC. Protein product: CASRPLHSGTVAQYF.

The chain uses TRBV19 and TRBJ2-1, with D perhaps TRBD2 (5 bases). Germline lookup yields CDR1 LNHDA and CDR2 SQIVND (reference sequence). V was trimmed by 8 bases and J by 5 bases, leaving 13 bases between them. The CDR3 is 13 amino acids. CDR3 protein: CASARGLDNEQFF. Here the CDR3 DNA reads TGTGCCAGTGCCCGGGGTCTTGACAATGAGCAGTTCTTC.

This chain joins TRBV7-9 and TRBJ1-4; D is ambiguous. The CDR3 runs to 12 residues. CDR1 and CDR2 (germline): SEHNR, FQNEAQ (reference sequence). V was clipped by 4 bases and J by 7 bases, with 7 bases between them. The CDR3 here is CASSSNSEKLFF. CDR3 coding DNA: TGTGCCAGCAGCTCGAACAGTGAAAAACTGTTTTTT.

This chain joins TRBV6-5 and TRBJ1-2; TRBD1 aligns across 9 bases. The CDR3 extends over 13 amino acids. Trimming took 4 bases from V and 5 from J; bases not matched to a gene: 2. Germline CDR1 and CDR2: MNHEY and SVGAGI. CDR3 sequence (DNA): TGTGCCAGCAGTTTACAGGGGGCGTATGGCTACACCTTC. It specifies CASSLQGAYGYTF.